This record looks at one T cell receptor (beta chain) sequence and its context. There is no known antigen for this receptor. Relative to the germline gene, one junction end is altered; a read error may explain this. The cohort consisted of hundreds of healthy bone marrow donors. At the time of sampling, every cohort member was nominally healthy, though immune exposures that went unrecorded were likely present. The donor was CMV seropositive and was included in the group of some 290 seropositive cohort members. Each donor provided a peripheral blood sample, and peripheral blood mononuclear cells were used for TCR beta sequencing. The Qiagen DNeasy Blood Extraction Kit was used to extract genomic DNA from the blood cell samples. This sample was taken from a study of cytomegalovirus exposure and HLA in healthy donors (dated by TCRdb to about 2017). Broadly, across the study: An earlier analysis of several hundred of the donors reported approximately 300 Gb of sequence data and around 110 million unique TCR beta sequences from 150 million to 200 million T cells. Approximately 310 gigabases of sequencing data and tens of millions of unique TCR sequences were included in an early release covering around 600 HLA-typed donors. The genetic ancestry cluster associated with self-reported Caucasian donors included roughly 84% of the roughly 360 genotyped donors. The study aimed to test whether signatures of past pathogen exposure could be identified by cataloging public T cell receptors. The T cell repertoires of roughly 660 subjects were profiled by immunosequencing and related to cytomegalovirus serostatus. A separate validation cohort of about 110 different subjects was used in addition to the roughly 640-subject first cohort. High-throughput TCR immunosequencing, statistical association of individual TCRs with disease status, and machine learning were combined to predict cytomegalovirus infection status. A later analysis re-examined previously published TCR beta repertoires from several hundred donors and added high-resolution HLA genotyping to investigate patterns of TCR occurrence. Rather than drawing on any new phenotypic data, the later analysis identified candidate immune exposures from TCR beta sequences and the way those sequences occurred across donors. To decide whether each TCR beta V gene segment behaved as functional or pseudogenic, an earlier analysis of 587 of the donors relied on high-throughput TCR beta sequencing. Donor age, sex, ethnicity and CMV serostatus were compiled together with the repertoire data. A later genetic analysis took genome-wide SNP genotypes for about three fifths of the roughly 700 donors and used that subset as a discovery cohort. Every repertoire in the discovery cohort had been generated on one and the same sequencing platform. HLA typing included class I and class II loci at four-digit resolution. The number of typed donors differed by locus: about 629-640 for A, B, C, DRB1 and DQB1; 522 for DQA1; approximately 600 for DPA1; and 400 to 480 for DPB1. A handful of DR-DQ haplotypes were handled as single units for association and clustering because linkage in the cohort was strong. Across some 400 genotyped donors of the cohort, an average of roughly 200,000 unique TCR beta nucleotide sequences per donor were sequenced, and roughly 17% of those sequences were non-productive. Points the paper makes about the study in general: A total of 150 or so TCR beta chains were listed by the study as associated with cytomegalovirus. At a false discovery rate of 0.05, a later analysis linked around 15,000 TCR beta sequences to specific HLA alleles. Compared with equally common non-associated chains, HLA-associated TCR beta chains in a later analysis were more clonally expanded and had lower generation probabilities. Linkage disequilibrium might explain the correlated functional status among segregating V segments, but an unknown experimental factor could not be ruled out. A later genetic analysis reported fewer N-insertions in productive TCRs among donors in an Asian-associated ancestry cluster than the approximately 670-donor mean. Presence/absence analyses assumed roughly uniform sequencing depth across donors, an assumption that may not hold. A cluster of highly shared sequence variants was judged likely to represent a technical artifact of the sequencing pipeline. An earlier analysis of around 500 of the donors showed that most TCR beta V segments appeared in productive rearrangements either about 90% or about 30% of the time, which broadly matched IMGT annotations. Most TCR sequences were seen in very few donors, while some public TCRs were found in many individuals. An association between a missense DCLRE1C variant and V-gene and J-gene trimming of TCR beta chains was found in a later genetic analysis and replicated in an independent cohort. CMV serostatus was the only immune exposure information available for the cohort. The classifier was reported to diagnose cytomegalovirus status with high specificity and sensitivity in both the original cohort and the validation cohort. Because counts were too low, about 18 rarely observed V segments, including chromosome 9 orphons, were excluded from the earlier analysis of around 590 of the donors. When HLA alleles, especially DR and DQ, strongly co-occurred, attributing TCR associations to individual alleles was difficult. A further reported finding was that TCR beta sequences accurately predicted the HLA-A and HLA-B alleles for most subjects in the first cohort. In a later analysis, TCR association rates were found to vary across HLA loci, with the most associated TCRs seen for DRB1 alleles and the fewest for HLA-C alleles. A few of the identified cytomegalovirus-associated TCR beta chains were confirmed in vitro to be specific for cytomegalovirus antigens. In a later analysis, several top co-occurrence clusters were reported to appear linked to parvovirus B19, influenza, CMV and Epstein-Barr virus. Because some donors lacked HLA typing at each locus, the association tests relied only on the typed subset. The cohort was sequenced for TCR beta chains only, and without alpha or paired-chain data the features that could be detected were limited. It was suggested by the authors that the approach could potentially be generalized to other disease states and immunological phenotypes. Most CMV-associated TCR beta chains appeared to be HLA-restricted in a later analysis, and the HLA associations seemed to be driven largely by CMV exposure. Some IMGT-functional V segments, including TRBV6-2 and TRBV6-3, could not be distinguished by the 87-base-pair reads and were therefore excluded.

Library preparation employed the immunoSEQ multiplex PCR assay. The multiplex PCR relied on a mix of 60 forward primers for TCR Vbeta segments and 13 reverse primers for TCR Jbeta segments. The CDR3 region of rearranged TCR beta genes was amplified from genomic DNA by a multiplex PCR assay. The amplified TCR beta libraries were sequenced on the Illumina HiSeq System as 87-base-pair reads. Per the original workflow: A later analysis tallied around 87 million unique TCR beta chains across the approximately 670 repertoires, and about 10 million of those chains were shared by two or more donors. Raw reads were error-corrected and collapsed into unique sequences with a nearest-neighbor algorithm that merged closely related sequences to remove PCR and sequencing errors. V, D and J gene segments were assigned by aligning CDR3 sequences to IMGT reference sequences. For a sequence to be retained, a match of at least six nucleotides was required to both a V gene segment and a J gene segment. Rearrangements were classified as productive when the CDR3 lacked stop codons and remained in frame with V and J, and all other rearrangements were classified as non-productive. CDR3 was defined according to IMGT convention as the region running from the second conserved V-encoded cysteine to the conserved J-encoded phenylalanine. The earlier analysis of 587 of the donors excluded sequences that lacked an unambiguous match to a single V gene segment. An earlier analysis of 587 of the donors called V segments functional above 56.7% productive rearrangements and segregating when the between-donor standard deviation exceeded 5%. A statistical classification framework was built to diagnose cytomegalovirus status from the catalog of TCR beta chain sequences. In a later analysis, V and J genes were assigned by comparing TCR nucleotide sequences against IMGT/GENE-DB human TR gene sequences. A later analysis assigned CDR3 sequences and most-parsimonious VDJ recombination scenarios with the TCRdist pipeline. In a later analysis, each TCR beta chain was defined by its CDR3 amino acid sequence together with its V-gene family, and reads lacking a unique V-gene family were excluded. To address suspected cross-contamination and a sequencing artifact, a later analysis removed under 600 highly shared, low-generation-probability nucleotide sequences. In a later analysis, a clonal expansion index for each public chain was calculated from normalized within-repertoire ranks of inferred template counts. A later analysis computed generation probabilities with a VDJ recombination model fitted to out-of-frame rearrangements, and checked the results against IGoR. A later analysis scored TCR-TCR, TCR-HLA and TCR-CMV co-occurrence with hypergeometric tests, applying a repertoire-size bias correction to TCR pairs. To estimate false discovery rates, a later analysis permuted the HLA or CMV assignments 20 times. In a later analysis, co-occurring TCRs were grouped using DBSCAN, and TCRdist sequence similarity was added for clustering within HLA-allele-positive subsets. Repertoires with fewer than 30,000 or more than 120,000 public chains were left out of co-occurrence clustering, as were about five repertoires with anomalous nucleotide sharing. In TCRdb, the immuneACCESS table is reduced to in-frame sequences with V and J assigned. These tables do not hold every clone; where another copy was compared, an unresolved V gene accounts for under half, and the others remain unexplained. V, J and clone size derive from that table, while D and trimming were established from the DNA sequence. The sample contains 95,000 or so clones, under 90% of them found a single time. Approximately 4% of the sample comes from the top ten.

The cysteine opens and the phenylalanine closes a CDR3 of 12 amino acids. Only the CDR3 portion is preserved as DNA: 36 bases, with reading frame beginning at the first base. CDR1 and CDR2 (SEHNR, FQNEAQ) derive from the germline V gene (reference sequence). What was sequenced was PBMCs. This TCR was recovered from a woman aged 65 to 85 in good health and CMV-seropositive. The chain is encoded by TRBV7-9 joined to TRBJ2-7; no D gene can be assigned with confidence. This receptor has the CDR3 CSSSPSIDEQYF. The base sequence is TGTTCCAGCAGCCCAAGTATAGACGAGCAGTACTTC.